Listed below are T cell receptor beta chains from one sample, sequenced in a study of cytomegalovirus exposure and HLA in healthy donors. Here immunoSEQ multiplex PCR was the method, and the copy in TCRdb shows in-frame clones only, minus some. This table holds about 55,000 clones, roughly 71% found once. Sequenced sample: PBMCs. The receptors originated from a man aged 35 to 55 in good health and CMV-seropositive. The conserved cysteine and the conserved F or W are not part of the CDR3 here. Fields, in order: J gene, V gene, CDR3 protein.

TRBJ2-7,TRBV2,ASSSQGSGYEQY
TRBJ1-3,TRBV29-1,SVVHQGRSGNTIY
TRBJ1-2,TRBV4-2,ASSQGGGGEGYT
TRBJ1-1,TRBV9,ASSKRGSGSEYTEAF
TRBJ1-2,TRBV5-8,ASSSLTDRVYGYT
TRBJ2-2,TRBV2,ASSEAGGSNTGELF
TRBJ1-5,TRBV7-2,ASSLARGRQPQH
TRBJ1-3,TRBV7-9,ASSPGTGSGNTIY
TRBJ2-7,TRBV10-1,ASILIKQGASIYEQY
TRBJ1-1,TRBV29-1,SVEDTVDTEAF
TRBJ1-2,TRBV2,ASSTRDKGYT
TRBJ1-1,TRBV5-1,ASSKPGQGSEAF
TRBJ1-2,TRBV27,ASSPRDSARYGYT
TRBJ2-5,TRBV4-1,ASSQVSGGGTGRETQY
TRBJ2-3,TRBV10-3,AISGDRGTDTQY
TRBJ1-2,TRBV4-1,ASSPDGGYGYT
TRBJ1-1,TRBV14,ASSQALWGVAF
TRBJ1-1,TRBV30,AWSPPPGEAF
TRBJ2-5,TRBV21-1,ASSTRHDTQETQY
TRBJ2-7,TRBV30,AWRDSFEQY
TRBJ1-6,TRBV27,ASRYAGTENSPLH
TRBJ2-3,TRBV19,ASSPQRGPLIGTDTQY
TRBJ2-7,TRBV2,ASRTPGQGEYEQY
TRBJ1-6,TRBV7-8,ASSWTDRGLSTLH
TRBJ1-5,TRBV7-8,ASSSQTGGQPQH
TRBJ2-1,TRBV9,ASSGGGGSSYNEQF
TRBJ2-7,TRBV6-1,ASSERTGSMNEQY
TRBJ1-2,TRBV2,ASKATRQGDYGYT
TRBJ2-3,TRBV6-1,ASSEGLAPDTQY
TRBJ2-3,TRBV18,ASSPTRGDTQY
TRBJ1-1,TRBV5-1,ASSYGTGQWGGEAF
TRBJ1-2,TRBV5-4,ASSLGDRGRGYT
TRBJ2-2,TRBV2,ASSEWSRSGELF
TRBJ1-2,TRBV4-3,ASSPRAGGSYGYT
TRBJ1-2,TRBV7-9,ASSPTDNYGYT
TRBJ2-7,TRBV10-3,AISLSSTSAIGEQY
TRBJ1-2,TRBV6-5,ASKKDREGYT
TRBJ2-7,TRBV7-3,ASSLGDGTVYEQY
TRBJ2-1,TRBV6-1,ASLDRGVRDEQF
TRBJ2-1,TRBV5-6,ASRFLDEQF
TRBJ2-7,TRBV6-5,ASSQTSTASYEQY
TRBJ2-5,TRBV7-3,ASSLSSQETQY
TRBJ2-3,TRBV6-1,ASSVPGGADTQY
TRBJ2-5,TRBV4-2,ASSQATASGGGWETQY
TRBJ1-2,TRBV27,ASSLRGTVTYGYT
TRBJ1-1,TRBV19,ASRPDRAAEAF
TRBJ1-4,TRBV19,ASSSWTESNEKLF
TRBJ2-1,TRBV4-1,ASSQGLAFTQF
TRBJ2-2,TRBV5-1,ASSLEPGLTGELF
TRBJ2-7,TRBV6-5,ASSYSGQVYEQY
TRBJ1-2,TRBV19,ASSIETGGYT
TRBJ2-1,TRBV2,ASSTGTGSNNEQF
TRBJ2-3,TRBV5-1,ASSLEGTSTDTQY